This note documents a single T cell receptor beta chain sequence. No antigen is known for it. Other nucleotide sequences in the sample specify the same CDR3. This sample is part of a study of PD-1 blockade in classical Hodgkin lymphoma. Whole-study findings and limits: Nivolumab initiated under 1 year post-ASCT led to patient exclusion. Patients who responded completely had about the same baseline diversity as newly diagnosed patients. Possible causes of repertoire differences, disease activity or prior therapy, remain undefined.

This table comes from immunoSEQ multiplex PCR, and its TCRdb copy is limited to in-frame clones, with some not included. The sample lists roughly 140,000 clones, approximately 80% seen once, with about 9.2% in the top ten. Each of the patients experienced relapse following autologous stem cell transplantation, and their brentuximab vedotin exposure differed. The CDR3 covers 12 residues. Germline V CDR1 and CDR2: SEHNR, FQNEAQ (reference sequence). V lost 0 bases to trimming and J lost 5 bases, with 4 bases between them. This receptor was taken from a human donor with classical Hodgkin lymphoma. V is TRBV7-9 and J is TRBJ1-2; D unclear. The material sequenced was peripheral blood mononuclear cells (PBMCs), taken before the second cycle of nivolumab. CDR3 in DNA: TGTGCCAGCAGCTTAGCGAGTTATGGCTACACCTTC. This gives the protein CASSLASYGYTF.